This T cell receptor (beta chain) was recorded in a study of STAT5B mutations in CD4+ large granular lymphocyte leukemia. On the study more broadly: Among healthy donors, a particular HLA allele went with more CDR3 'QG' motifs. Study results and caveats: Top patient clones used TRBV06 genes more often: 8/27 versus 2/35 in controls. Patient CD4-sorted repertoires looked more clonal than healthy CD4+ repertoires, even without putative leukemic clones.

About this clone itself: Its antigen is currently unknown.

In the study's own analysis: Lowest detectable productive clonotype frequency was 2.59 x 10-5. TCRdb's copy holds only in-frame clones and misses some; the assay was immunoSEQ multiplex PCR. The V and J calls and clone size come from that table; D and trimming were worked out from the DNA. This table has about 38,000 clones, 85% appearing once. The V gene end was trimmed by 5 bases and the J gene end by 0 bases; junction bases not matched to a gene: 7. This CDR3 spans 17 amino acids. Germline V CDR1 and CDR2: SGHTA, FQGTGA. The material sequenced was CD4+ T cells from blood buffy coats. V usage is TRBV7-3 and J usage is TRBJ2-6; 7 positions match TRBD1. The origin of this receptor is a human donor in good health. This CDR3 is CASSPMTGSSGANVLTF. In DNA form, the CDR3 reads TGTGCCAGCAGCCCCATGACAGGGAGCTCTGGGGCCAACGTCCTGACTTTC. Using reference TRBV7-3 and TRBJ2-6 for the parts outside the CDR3, the full variable domain is GAGVSQTPSNKVTEKGKYVELRCDPISGHTALYWYRQSLGQGPEFLIYFQGTGAADDSGLPNDRFFAVRPEGSVSTLKIQRTERGDSAVYLCASSPMTGSSGANVLTFGAGSRLTVL.